Listed below are T cell receptor beta chains from one sample, sequenced in a study of CD8 T cells in acute hepatitis C reinfection. Profiling relied on immunoSEQ multiplex PCR, and the TCRdb table lists in-frame clones only, not all of them. Seen here are about 38,000 clones, about 86% observed once, and the top ten hold less than 0.6%. Sequenced material: naive CD8+ T cells from PBMCs. The receptors were sampled from a young man with chronic hepatitis C. The CDR3 runs from the conserved cysteine through the conserved F or W. D genes are given only for firm matches. Clone size, where shown, is once, few, many, or a class for clones that have expanded.

v_call	d_call	cdr3_length	j_call	clone_size	cdr3_nt	cdr3_aa
TRBV27	NA	15	TRBJ1-2	NA	TGTGCCAGCAGTTTATATCAGGGGACTTCCTATGGCTACACCTTC	CASSLYQGTSYGYTF
TRBV7-3	TRBD2	16	TRBJ2-5	NA	TGTGCCAGCAGCGGACCCAGCGGGGGAGGAGAAGAGACCCAGTACTTC	CASSGPSGGGEETQYF
TRBV9	NA	14	TRBJ2-7	NA	TGTGCCAGCAGCGTAGCCCAAGCCTCCTACGAGCAGTACTTC	CASSVAQASYEQYF
TRBV5-1	NA	12	TRBJ2-1	NA	TGCGCCAGCAGCTTAGGGGGTCTGGAGCAGTTCTTC	CASSLGGLEQFF
TRBV6-1	TRBD1	16	TRBJ1-5	once	TGTGCCAGCAGTGAAGAAACAGGGGCCCGCTATCAGCCCCAGCATTTT	CASSEETGARYQPQHF
TRBV2	NA	13	TRBJ2-7	few	TGTGCCAGCAGCAATAATCCAGGGTACGAGCAGTACTTC	CASSNNPGYEQYF
TRBV18	TRBD1	15	TRBJ2-7	NA	TGTGCCAGCTCACCACCCCGGGACAGCCACTACGAGCAGTACTTC	CASSPPRDSHYEQYF
TRBV4-2	NA	15	TRBJ2-7	NA	TGTGCCAGCAGCCAAGAGCATGACAGCTCCTACGAGCAGTACTTC	CASSQEHDSSYEQYF
TRBV29-1	TRBD2	14	TRBJ2-1	once	TGCAGCGCCGCACAAGGGACTAGCGTTTATGAGCAGTTCTTC	CSAAQGTSVYEQFF
TRBV4-2	NA	16	TRBJ1-6	NA	TGTGCCAGCAGCCAAGAGGTGGGGGACTACAATTCACCCCTCCACTTT	CASSQEVGDYNSPLHF
TRBV27	TRBD2	16	TRBJ2-7	NA	TGTGCCAGTATGACAGGGTTCGGCGGGAGGGCCTACGAGCAGTACTTC	CASMTGFGGRAYEQYF
TRBV15	NA	12	TRBJ2-1	NA	TGTGCCACCGCATCAGGGGTAAATGAGCAGTTCTTC	CATASGVNEQFF
TRBV5-5	NA	15	TRBJ2-7	NA	TGTGCCAGCAGTCTCTTTGAGGTAGGCTCCTACGAGCAGTACTTC	CASSLFEVGSYEQYF
TRBV5-4	NA	14	TRBJ1-2	NA	TGTGCCAGCAGCTTGGCGGGGGGCGGGGATGGCTACACCTTC	CASSLAGGGDGYTF
TRBV7-8	NA	14	TRBJ1-5	NA	TGTGCCAGCAGCTTATGGGGGATAAATCAGCCCCAGCATTTT	CASSLWGINQPQHF
TRBV5-1	NA	16	TRBJ1-2	NA	TGCGCCAGCAGCGACCTTGGGCAGGGAGTTAACTATGGCTACACCTTC	CASSDLGQGVNYGYTF
TRBV5-4	NA	14	TRBJ1-5	NA	TGTGCCAGCAGCTTCACGGGGAGCAATCAGCCCCAGCATTTT	CASSFTGSNQPQHF
TRBV5-1	TRBD1	14	TRBJ2-7	few	TGCGCCAGCAGCTTGCGGGACAGCCTTTACGAGCAGTACTTC	CASSLRDSLYEQYF
TRBV6-4	NA	15	TRBJ1-1	NA	TGTGCCAGCAGTGACTCGGGGTTGGGCAACACTGAAGCTTTCTTT	CASSDSGLGNTEAFF
TRBV7-9	NA	11	TRBJ2-5	few	TGTGCCAGCAGCTTAAGTCCCGATCAGTACTTC	CASSLSPDQYF
TRBV4-2	NA	13	TRBJ2-2	NA	TGTGCCAGCAGCCACGCGGACACCGGGGAGCTGTTTTTT	CASSHADTGELFF
TRBV29-1	NA	12	TRBJ1-2	few	TGCAGCGTTGAAGGGGGAACCTATGGCTACACCTTC	CSVEGGTYGYTF
TRBV19	TRBD2	15	TRBJ2-3	NA	TGTGCCAGTAGAACAAGCGGGGGGGCCCCAGATACGCAGTATTTT	CASRTSGGAPDTQYF
TRBV9	NA	15	TRBJ2-7	NA	TGTGCCAGCAGCGACGGACAGGAGGGTCCCTACGAGCAGTACTTC	CASSDGQEGPYEQYF
TRBV7-9	NA	12	TRBJ2-5	NA	TGTGCCAGCAGCTTAGCCGCAGAGACCCAGTACTTC	CASSLAAETQYF
TRBV29-1	NA	14	TRBJ2-2	NA	TGCAGCGTCCCGAAAGGGGACTCCACCGGGGAGCTGTTTTTT	CSVPKGDSTGELFF
TRBV6-5	NA	12	TRBJ2-1	few	TGTGCCAGCAATGCCCCCACAAGTGAGCAGTTCTTC	CASNAPTSEQFF
TRBV15	NA	16	TRBJ2-5	NA	TGTGCCACCAGCAGAGATCGGAACAGGGCAAGGGAGACCCAGTACTTC	CATSRDRNRARETQYF
TRBV19	NA	13	TRBJ1-5	NA	TGTGCCAGTACTGGGGCGGGCAATCAGCCCCAGCATTTT	CASTGAGNQPQHF
TRBV19	TRBD1	15	TRBJ2-7	NA	TGTGCCAGTAGTGCAAGGGACAGGGGGCAGTACGAGCAGTACTTC	CASSARDRGQYEQYF
TRBV9	TRBD1	13	TRBJ2-7	NA	TGTGCCAGCAGCGCCGGGACAGCCTACGAGCAGTACTTC	CASSAGTAYEQYF
TRBV9	NA	14	TRBJ2-5	NA	TGTGCCAGCAGCCCCTCGGAAAGCGGAGAGACCCAGTACTTC	CASSPSESGETQYF
TRBV25-1	NA	13	TRBJ1-5	NA	TGTGCCAGCAGTGAACAGGACCATCAGCCCCAGCATTTT	CASSEQDHQPQHF
TRBV4-1	TRBD2	15	TRBJ2-3	NA	TGCGCCAGCAGCCAACTAGCGGGGGGCACAGATACGCAGTATTTT	CASSQLAGGTDTQYF
TRBV11-2	TRBD1	15	TRBJ2-5	NA	TGTGCCAGCAGCCAGGAAGGGGGCGCACAAGAGACCCAGTACTTC	CASSQEGGAQETQYF
TRBV2	TRBD2	15	TRBJ2-1	NA	TGTGCCAACAGACTAGCGGGAGGAACCTACAATGAGCAGTTCTTC	CANRLAGGTYNEQFF
TRBV13	NA	16	TRBJ1-2	NA	TGTGCCAGCAGCTTAGGCTCGGCAGGTGTCAACTATGGCTACACCTTC	CASSLGSAGVNYGYTF
TRBV14	NA	16	TRBJ1-2	NA	TGTGCCAGCAGCCAAGAAGACAGGAACGCTAACTATGGCTACACCTTC	CASSQEDRNANYGYTF
TRBV7-9	NA	12	TRBJ1-1	few	TGTGCCAGCAGTCAAGACAGCTCTGAAGCTTTCTTT	CASSQDSSEAFF
TRBV14	NA	18	TRBJ2-7	NA	TGTGCCAGCAGCCAAGATTCCGGGACGTGGAAGGCTCTACGCGAGCAGTACTTC	CASSQDSGTWKALREQYF
TRBV11-2	TRBD1	15	TRBJ1-1	once	TGTGCCAGCAGGAGCCGGGACAGTTCTAACACTGAAGCTTTCTTT	CASRSRDSSNTEAFF
TRBV5-4	NA	11	TRBJ2-2	NA	TGTGCCAGCAGCTTCTCCGGGGAGCTGTTTTTT	CASSFSGELFF
TRBV10-3	NA	16	TRBJ1-5	once	TGTGCCATCAGTGAGTCTCAGGGGATGGGCAATCAGCCCCAGCATTTT	CAISESQGMGNQPQHF
TRBV4-1	NA	12	TRBJ2-7	NA	TGCGCCAGCAGCCAAGCTGGCGCGGAGCAGTACTTC	CASSQAGAEQYF
TRBV18	TRBD1	17	TRBJ2-6	NA	TGTGCCAGCTCACCTCCGGGACAGGGATTTGGGGCCAACGTCCTGACTTTC	CASSPPGQGFGANVLTF
TRBV18	NA	12	TRBJ2-3	NA	TGTGCCAGCTCACTCTACACAGATACGCAGTATTTT	CASSLYTDTQYF
TRBV11-2	NA	14	TRBJ1-2	NA	TGTGCCAGCAGCTCAATGACTAACTTCTATGGCTACACCTTC	CASSSMTNFYGYTF
TRBV6-1	TRBD1	13	TRBJ2-1	NA	TGTGCCATCCCCCGGACAGGGTTTAATGAGCAGTTCTTC	CAIPRTGFNEQFF
TRBV6-5	NA	13	TRBJ2-7	NA	TGTGCCAGCAGTTACTCGGACAAATACGAGCAGTACTTC	CASSYSDKYEQYF
TRBV5-5	TRBD1	14	TRBJ2-2	NA	TGTGCCAGCACCTCGGGACAGGGGGCCCGGGAGCTGTTTTTT	CASTSGQGARELFF
TRBV29-1	TRBD1	10	TRBJ1-1	NA	TGCAGCGTTGTAGGGGACAGAGCTTTCTTT	CSVVGDRAFF